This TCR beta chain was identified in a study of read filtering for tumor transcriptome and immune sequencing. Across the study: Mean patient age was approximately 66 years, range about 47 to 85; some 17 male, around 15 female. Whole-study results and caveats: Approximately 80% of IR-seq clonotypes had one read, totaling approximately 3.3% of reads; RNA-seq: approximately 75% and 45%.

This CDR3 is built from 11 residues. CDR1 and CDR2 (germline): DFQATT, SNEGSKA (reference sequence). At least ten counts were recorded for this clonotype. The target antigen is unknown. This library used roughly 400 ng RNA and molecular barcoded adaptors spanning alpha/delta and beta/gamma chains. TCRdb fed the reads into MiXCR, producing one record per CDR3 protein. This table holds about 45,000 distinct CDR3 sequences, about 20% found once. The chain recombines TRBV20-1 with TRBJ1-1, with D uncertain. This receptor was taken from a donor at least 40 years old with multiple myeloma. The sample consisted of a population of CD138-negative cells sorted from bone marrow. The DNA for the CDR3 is TGCAGCCCTCAACGCCGGACTGAAGCTTTCTTT. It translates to CSPQRRTEAFF.